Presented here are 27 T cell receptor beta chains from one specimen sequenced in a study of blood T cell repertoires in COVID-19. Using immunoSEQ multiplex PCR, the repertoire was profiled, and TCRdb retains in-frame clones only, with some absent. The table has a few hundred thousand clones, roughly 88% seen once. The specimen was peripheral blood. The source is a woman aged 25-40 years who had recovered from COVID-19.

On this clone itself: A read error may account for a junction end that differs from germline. The CDR3 protein is CASSSNRPQHF. The DNA for the CDR3 is TGTGCCAGCAGCTCTAATCGGCCCCAGCATTTT. The chain joins TRBV28 to TRBJ1-5; no definite D call. The length of the CDR3 is 11 residues. Germline V lookup: CDR1 MDHEN, CDR2 SYDVKM.

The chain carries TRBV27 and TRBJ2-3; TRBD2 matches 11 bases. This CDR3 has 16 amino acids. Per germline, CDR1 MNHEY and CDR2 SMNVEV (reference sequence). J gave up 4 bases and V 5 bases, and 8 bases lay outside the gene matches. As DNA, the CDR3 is TGTGCCAGCAGTCCCTCTAGCGGGGGGTGGTCAGATACGCAGTATTTT. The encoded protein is CASSPSSGGWSDTQYF.

CDR3: CASSLSGDINNEQFF. The CDR3 DNA reads TGCGCCAGCAGCTTGTCCGGGGACATAAACAATGAGCAGTTCTTC. The chain links TRBV5-1 to TRBJ2-1, with TRBD1 as a possible D gene (6 bases). The CDR3 loop spans 15 amino acids. Germline V lookup: CDR1 SGHRS, CDR2 YFSETQ. Trimming shortened V by 1 base and J by 5 bases, and 13 bases separated the two germline ends.

The CDR3 nucleotides are TGTGCCTGGGACAGGGTCTATGGCTACACCTTC. This encodes CAWDRVYGYTF. The chain couples TRBV30 to TRBJ1-2, with 7 bases fitting TRBD1. In germline, CDR1 is GTSNPN, CDR2 SVGIG (reference sequence). The CDR3 loop spans 11 amino acids. The trim removed 5 bases at V and 4 bases at J, leaving 1 base unmatched.

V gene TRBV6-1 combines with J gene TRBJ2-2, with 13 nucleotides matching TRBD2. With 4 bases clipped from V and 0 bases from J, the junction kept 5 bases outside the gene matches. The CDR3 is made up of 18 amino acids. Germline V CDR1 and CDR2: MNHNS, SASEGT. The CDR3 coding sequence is TGTGCCAGCAGTGGGACTAGCGGGGGCGGGACGAACACCGGGGAGCTGTTTTTT. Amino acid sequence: CASSGTSGGGTNTGELFF.

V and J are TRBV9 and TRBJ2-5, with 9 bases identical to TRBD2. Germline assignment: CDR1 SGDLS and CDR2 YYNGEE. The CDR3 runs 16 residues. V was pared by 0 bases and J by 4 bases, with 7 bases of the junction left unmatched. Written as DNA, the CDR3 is TGTGCCAGCAGCGTAGTGGGAGCGGGGGGTGGAGAGACCCAGTACTTC. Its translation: CASSVVGAGGGETQYF.

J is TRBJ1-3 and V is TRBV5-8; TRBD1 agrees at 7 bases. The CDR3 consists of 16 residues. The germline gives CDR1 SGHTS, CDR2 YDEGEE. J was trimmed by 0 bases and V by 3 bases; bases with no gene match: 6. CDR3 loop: CASSWTTGTSGNTIYF. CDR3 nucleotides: TGTGCCAGCAGCTGGACGACAGGGACCTCTGGAAACACCATATATTTT. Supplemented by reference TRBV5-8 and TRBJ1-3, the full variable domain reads EAGVTQSPTHLIKTRGQQATLRCSPISGHTSVYWYQQALGLGLQFLLWYDEGEERNRGNFPPRFSGRQFPNYSSELNVNALELEDSALYLCASSWTTGTSGNTIYFGEGSWLTVV.

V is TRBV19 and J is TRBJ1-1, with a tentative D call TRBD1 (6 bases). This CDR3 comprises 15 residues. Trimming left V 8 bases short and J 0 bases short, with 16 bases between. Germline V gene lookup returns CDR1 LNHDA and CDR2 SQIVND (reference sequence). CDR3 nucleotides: TGTGCCAGTTCCCTGCTTGGGACACTGAACACTGAAGCTTTCTTT. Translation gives CASSLLGTLNTEAFF.

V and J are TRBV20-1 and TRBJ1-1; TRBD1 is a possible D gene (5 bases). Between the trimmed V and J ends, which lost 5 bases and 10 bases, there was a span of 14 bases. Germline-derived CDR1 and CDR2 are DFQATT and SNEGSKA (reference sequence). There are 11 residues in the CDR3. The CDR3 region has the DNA TGCAGTGCTGGGGGGGTGGGTCCAGCTTTCTTT. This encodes CSAGGVGPAFF.

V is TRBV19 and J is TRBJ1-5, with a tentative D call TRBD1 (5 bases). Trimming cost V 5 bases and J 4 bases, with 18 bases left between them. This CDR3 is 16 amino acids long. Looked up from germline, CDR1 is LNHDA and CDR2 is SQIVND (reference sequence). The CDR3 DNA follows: TGTGCCAGTAGTGGTGGGGCACACAAGGGTAATCAGCCCCAGCATTTT. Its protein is CASSGGAHKGNQPQHF.

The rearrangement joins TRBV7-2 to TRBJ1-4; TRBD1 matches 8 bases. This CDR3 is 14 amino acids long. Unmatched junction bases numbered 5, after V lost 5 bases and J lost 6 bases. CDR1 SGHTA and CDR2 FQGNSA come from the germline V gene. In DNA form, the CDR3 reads TGTGCCAGCAGCAAGGACAGGGTGGATGAAAAACTGTTTTTT. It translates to CASSKDRVDEKLFF.

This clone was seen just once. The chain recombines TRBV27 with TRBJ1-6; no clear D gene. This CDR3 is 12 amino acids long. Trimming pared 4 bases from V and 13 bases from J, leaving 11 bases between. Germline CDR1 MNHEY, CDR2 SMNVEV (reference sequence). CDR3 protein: CASSYAGAPLHF. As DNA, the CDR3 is TGTGCCAGCAGTTATGCCGGAGCTCCCCTCCACTTT.

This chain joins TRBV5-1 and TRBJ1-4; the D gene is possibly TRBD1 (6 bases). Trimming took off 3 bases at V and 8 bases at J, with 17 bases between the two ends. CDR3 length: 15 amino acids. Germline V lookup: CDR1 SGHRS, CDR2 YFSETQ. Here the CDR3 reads CASSSGTGQWEKLFF. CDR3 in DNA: TGCGCCAGCAGCTCGGGAACAGGGCAGTGGGAAAAACTGTTTTTT.

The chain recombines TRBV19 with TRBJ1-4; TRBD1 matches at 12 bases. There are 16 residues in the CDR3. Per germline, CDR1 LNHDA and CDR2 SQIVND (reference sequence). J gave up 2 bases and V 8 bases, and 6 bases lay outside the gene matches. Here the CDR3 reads CASGTGGKATNEKLFF. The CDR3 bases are TGTGCCAGTGGGACAGGGGGCAAGGCGACTAATGAAAAACTGTTTTTT.

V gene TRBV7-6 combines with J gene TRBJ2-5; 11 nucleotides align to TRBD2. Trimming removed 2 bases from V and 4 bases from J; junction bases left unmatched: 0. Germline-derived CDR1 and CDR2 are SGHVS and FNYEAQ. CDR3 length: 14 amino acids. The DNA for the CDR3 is TGTGCCAGCAGCTTACTAGCGGGGGGAGAGACCCAGTACTTC. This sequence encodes CASSLLAGGETQYF.

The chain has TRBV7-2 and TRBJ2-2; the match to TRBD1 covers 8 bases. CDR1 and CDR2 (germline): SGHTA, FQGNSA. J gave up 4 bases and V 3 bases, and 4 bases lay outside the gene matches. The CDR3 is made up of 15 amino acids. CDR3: CASSFSGGVTGELFF. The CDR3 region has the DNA TGTGCCAGCAGCTTTTCAGGGGGCGTCACCGGGGAGCTGTTTTTT.

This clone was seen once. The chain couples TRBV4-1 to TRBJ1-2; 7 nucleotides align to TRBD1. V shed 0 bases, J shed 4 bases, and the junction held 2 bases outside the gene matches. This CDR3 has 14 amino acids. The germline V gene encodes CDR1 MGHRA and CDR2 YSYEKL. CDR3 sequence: CASSQDRDSYGYTF. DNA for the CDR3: TGCGCCAGCAGCCAAGACCGGGACAGCTATGGCTACACCTTC.

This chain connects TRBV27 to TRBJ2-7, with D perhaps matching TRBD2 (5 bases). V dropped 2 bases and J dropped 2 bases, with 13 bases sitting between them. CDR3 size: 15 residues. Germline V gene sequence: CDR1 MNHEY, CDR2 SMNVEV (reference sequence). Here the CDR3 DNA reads TGTGCCAGCAGTTTAGAGGGAGATATGCCCTACGAGCAGTACTTC. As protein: CASSLEGDMPYEQYF.

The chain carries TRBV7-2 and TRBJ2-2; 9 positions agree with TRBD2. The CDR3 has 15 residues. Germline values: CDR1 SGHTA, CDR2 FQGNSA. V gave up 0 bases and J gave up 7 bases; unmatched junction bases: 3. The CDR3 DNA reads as TGTGCCAGCAGCTTAGCTAGCGGGGGAGGCGGGGAGCTGTTTTTT. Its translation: CASSLASGGGGELFF.

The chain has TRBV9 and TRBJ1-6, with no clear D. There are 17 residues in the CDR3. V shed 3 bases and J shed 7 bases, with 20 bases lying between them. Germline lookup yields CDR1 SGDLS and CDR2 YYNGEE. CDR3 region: CASSGEGRAGWNSPLHF. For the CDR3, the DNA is TGTGCCAGCAGCGGTGAAGGCCGGGCGGGGTGGAATTCACCCCTCCACTTT.

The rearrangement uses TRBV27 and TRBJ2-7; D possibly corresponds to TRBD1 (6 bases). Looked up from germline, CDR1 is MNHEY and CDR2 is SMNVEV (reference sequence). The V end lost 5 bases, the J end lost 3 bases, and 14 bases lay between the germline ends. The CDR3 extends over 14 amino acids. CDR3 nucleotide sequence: TGTGCCAGCAGTCCCACGGGACAAATCTACGAGCAGTACTTC. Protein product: CASSPTGQIYEQYF.

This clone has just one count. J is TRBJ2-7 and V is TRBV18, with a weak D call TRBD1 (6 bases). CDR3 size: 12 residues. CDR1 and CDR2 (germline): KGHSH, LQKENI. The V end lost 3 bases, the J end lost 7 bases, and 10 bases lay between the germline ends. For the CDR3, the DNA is TGTGCCAGCTCACCGACAGGCAGGGAGCAGTACTTC. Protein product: CASSPTGREQYF.

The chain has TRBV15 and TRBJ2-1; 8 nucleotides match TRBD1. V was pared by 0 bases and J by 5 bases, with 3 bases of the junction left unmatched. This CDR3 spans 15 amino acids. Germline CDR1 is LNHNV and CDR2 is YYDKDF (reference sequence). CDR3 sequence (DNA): TGTGCCACCAGCAGAGAGGACAGGGACAACAATGAGCAGTTCTTC. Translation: CATSREDRDNNEQFF.

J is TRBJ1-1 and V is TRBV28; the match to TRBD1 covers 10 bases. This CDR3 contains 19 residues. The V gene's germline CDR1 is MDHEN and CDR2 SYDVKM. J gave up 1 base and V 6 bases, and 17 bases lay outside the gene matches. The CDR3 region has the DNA TGTGCCAGCAGCTATCCGGGACAGGGGAGGTTCCTTGGGAACACTGAAGCTTTCTTT. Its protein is CASSYPGQGRFLGNTEAFF.

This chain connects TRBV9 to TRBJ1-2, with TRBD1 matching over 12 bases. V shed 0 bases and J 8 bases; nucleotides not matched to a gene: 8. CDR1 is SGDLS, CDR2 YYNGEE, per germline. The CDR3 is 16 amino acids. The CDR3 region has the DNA TGTGCCAGCAGCGTAGAGGGACAGGGGGCGCCGGAGGGCTACACCTTC. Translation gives CASSVEGQGAPEGYTF.

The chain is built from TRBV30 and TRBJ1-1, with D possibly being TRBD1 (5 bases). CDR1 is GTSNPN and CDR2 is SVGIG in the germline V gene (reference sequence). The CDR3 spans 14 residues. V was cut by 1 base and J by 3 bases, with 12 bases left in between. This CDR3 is CAWSDQGGYTEAFF. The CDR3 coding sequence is TGTGCCTGGAGTGACCAGGGAGGGTACACTGAAGCTTTCTTT.

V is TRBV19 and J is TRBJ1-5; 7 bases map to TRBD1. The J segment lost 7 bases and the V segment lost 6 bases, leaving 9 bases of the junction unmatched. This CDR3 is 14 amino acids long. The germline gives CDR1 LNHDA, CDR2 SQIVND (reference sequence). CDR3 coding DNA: TGTGCCAGTAGGGTGACAGGGCTTGAGCAGCCCCAGCATTTT. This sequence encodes CASRVTGLEQPQHF.